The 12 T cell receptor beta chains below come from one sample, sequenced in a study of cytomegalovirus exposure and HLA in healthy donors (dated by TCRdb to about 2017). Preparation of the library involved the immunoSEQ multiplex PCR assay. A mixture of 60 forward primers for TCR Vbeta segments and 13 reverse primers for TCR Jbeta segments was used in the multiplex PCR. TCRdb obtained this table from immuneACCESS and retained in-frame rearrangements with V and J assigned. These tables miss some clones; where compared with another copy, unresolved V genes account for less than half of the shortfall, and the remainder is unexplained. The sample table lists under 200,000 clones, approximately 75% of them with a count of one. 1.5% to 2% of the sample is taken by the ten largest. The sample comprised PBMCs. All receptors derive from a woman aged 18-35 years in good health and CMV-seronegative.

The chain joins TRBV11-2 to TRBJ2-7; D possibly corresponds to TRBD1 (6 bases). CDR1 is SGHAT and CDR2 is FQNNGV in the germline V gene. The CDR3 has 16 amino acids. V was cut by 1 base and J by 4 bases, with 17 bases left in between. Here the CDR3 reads CASSLAAGTMYYEQYF. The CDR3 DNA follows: TGTGCCAGCAGCTTAGCGGCAGGGACAATGTATTACGAGCAGTACTTC.

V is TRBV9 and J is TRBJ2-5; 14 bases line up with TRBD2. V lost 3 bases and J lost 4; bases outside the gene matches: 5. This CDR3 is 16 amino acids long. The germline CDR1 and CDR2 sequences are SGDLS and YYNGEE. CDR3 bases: TGTGCCAGCAGCGGGACTAGCGGGGGGAAGGGAGAGACCCAGTACTTC. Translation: CASSGTSGGKGETQYF.

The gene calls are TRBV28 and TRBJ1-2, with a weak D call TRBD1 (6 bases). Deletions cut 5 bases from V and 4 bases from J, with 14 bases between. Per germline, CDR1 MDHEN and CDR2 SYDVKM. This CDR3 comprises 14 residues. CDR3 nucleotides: TGTGCCAGCAGTCCTGATAGGGACACCTATGGCTACACCTTC. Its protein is CASSPDRDTYGYTF.

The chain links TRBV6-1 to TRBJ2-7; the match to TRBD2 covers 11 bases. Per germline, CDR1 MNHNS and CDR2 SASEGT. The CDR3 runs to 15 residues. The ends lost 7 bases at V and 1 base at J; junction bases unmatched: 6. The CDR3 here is CASKPGTSGSYEQYF. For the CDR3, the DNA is TGTGCCAGCAAACCCGGGACTAGCGGTTCCTACGAGCAGTACTTC.

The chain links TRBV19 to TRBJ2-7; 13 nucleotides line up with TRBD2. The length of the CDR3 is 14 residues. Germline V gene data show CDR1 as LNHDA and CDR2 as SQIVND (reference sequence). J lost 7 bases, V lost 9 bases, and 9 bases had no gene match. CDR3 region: CASRGTSGKAEQYF. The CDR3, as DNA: TGTGCCAGCAGGGGGACTAGCGGGAAAGCGGAGCAGTACTTC.

The CDR3 is CASSLLEGLYEQYF. CDR3 in DNA: TGCGCCAGCAGCTTGCTGGAGGGCCTCTACGAGCAGTACTTC. V usage is TRBV5-1 and J usage is TRBJ2-7, with D possibly TRBD2 on 6 matching bases. This CDR3 has 14 residues. Per germline, CDR1 SGHRS and CDR2 YFSETQ. V was clipped by 1 base and J by 3 bases, with 11 bases between them.

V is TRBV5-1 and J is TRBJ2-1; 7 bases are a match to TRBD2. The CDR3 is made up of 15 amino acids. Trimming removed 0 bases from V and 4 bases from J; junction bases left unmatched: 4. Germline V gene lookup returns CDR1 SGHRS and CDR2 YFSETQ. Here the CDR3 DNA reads TGCGCCAGCAGCTTGGAACTAGCGAGATACAATGAGCAGTTCTTC. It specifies CASSLELARYNEQFF.

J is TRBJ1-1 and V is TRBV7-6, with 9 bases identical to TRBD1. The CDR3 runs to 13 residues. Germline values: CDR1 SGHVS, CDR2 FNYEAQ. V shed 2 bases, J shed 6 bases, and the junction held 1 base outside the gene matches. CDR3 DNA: TGTGCCAGCAGCTTAAGACAGGGGGCTGAAGCTTTCTTT. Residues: CASSLRQGAEAFF.

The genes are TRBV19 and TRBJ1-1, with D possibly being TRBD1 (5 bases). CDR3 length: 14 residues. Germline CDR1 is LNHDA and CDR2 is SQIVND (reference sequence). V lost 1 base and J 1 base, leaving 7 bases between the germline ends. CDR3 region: CASSIVGRNTEAFF. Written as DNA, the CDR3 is TGTGCCAGTAGTATAGTGGGGCGGAACACTGAAGCTTTCTTT.

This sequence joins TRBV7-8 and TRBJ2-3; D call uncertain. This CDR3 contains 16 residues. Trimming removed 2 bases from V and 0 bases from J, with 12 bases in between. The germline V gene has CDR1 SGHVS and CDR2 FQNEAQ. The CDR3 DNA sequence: TGTGCCAGCAGCTTAACCAATCAACTTAGCACAGATACGCAGTATTTT. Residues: CASSLTNQLSTDTQYF.

CDR3 in DNA: TGTGCCAGCAGCGTGCCGGAGTTAGGGAGGGAAAAACTGTTTTTT. This gives the protein CASSVPELGREKLFF. The chain is built from TRBV9 and TRBJ1-4; no reliable D call. Looked up from germline, CDR1 is SGDLS and CDR2 is YYNGEE. The CDR3 has 15 residues. V dropped 2 bases and J dropped 8 bases, with 16 bases sitting between them.

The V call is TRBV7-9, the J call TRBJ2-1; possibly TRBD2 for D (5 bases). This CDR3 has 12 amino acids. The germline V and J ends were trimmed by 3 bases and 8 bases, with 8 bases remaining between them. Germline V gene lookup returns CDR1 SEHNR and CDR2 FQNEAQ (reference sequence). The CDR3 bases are TGTGCCAGCAGCTTCGGCGGGTATGAGCAGTTCTTC. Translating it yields CASSFGGYEQFF.